Relative to its sample, the clone carrying this T cell receptor beta chain is medium-sized. The target antigen is unknown. This beta chain is off target for a library built for alpha chains, so its abundance means little. Time point here: sample taken at primary tumor resection. TCRdb itself ran the 5' RACE reads through MiXCR, one entry per CDR3 protein. This table has over a thousand distinct CDR3 sequences, about 6.4% appearing once. This entry belongs to a study of spatial heterogeneity in lung cancer. Notes on the study in general: Within tumors, counts of expanded alpha and beta TCRs tracked tumor mutation counts.

The CDR3 consists of 16 residues. Germline-derived CDR1 and CDR2 are WSHSY and SAAADI. V was clipped by 0 bases and J by 0 bases, with 12 bases between them. Sequencing was performed on lung tumor tissue, taken at surgery. This chain links TRBV10-2 with TRBJ2-7; D call uncertain. This TCR derives from a female donor with early-stage non-small cell lung cancer. Here the CDR3 reads CASSESSMISSYEQYF. The DNA of the CDR3 is TGCGCCAGCAGTGAGTCGAGTATGATTAGCTCCTACGAGCAGTACTTC.